Presented here are 29 T cell receptor beta chains from one specimen sequenced in a study of blood T cell repertoires in COVID-19. Sequencing was performed with immunoSEQ multiplex PCR; in TCRdb, only in-frame clones are kept and a portion is missing. The sample includes some 180,000 clones, roughly 83% of them seen just once. The specimen sequenced was peripheral blood. All receptors come from a woman aged 40 to 50 with COVID-19, enrolled during active disease.

Only a few counts were recorded for this clone. This chain uses TRBV27 with TRBJ1-2, with a tentative D call TRBD1 (5 bases). This CDR3 is 15 amino acids long. Per the germline V gene, CDR1 is MNHEY and CDR2 is SMNVEV (reference sequence). Between the trimmed V and J ends, which lost 6 bases and 3 bases, there was a span of 17 bases. CDR3 sequence reads: CASSIDWAGHYGYTF. As DNA, the CDR3 is TGTGCCAGCAGCATCGATTGGGCAGGGCACTATGGCTACACCTTC.

CDR3 sequence (DNA): TGTGCCAGCAGTTACATTGGGGGGGGAGGAGATACGCAGTATTTT. Its protein product is CASSYIGGGGDTQYF. This sequence joins TRBV6-6 and TRBJ2-3; 7 bases are shared with TRBD2. The CDR3 length is 15 residues. V was pared by 2 bases and J by 5 bases, with 7 bases of the junction left unmatched. CDR1 is MNHNY and CDR2 is SVGAGI in the germline V gene (reference sequence).

The chain links TRBV6-5 to TRBJ1-1; D is undetermined. The CDR3 extends over 11 amino acids. CDR1 and CDR2 (germline): MNHEY, SVGAGI. Trimming stripped 9 bases from V and 1 base from J, with 6 bases between. Written as DNA, the CDR3 is TGTGCCAGTCGACAGAACACTGAAGCTTTCTTT. Protein product: CASRQNTEAFF.

J is TRBJ1-2 and V is TRBV9, with 7 nucleotides matching TRBD1. The V gene end was trimmed by 1 base and the J gene end by 5 bases; junction bases not matched to a gene: 5. The CDR3 runs 14 residues. From germline, CDR1 is SGDLS and CDR2 YYNGEE. The CDR3 DNA reads TGTGCCAGCAGCGTAACTCAGACAGGGTATGGCTACACCTTC. Protein product: CASSVTQTGYGYTF. Supplemented by reference TRBV9 and TRBJ1-2, the full variable domain reads DSGVTQTPKHLITATGQRVTLRCSPRSGDLSVYWYQQSLDQGLQFLIQYYNGEERAKGNILERFSAQQFPDLHSELNLSSLELGDSALYFCASSVTQTGYGYTFGSGTRLTVV.

The genes are TRBV5-1 and TRBJ1-1, with unresolved D. V was cut by 0 bases and J by 7 bases, with 16 bases left in between. The CDR3 is made up of 15 amino acids. Per germline, CDR1 SGHRS and CDR2 YFSETQ. The CDR3 coding sequence is TGCGCCAGCAGCTTGGAGGTTATCGGAGAGGGTGAAGCTTTCTTT. Protein: CASSLEVIGEGEAFF.

This chain uses TRBV7-2 with TRBJ1-2; D not resolved. CDR1 and CDR2 from the germline V gene are SGHTA and FQGNSA. The CDR3 length is 14 residues. Trimming left V 4 bases short and J 1 base short, with 10 bases between. Here the CDR3 reads CASSSQQINYGYTF. The CDR3 nucleotides read TGTGCCAGCAGCTCACAACAGATTAACTATGGCTACACCTTC.

The chain joins TRBV19 to TRBJ2-2, with 9 bases matching TRBD2. The trim removed 7 bases at V and 6 bases at J, leaving 12 bases unmatched. The CDR3 is 16 residues long. Germline CDR1 LNHDA, CDR2 SQIVND (reference sequence). The CDR3: CASILAGSVGAGELFF. In nucleotides, the CDR3 is TGTGCCAGTATACTAGCGGGTAGCGTGGGAGCCGGGGAGCTGTTTTTT.

V is TRBV10-3 and J is TRBJ2-1, with a weak D call TRBD2 (6 bases). CDR1 is ENHRY, CDR2 SYGVKD, per germline. V dropped 6 bases and J dropped 5 bases, with 17 bases sitting between them. The CDR3 is made up of 15 amino acids. This CDR3 is CAIRLGFWGDNEQFF. The CDR3, as DNA: TGTGCCATCAGGCTTGGCTTTTGGGGGGACAATGAGCAGTTCTTC.

The CDR3 coding sequence is TGTGCCAGCAGTTACACGCCAGGGGGTTTGAACACTGAAGCTTTCTTT. It is translated as CASSYTPGGLNTEAFF. The chain carries TRBV6-2 or TRBV6-3 and TRBJ1-1, with TRBD1 matching 7 bases. CDR3 size: 16 residues. Germline V lookup: CDR1 MNHEY, CDR2 SVGEGT. Unmatched junction bases numbered 6, after V lost 2 bases and J lost 0 bases.

J is TRBJ2-7 and V is TRBV5-1, with 9 bases aligning to TRBD1. Germline CDR1 SGHRS, CDR2 YFSETQ. V trimming: 4 bases; J trimming: 6 bases; junction bases outside the gene matches: 11. CDR3 length: 15 amino acids. The CDR3 loop is CASSDKPGQGGEQYF. The CDR3 coding sequence is TGCGCCAGCAGCGATAAACCGGGACAGGGAGGCGAGCAGTACTTC. Looking up the rest from reference TRBV5-1 and TRBJ2-7 gives the full variable domain: KAGVTQTPRYLIKTRGQQVTLSCSPISGHRSVSWYQQTPGQGLQFLFEYFSETQRNKGNFPGRFSGRQFSNSRSEMNVSTLELGDSALYLCASSDKPGQGGEQYFGPGTRLTVT.

The CDR3 spells CASSQGPQGADQPQHF. CDR3 DNA sequence: TGTGCCAGCAGCCAGGGGCCCCAGGGGGCTGATCAGCCCCAGCATTTT. The V call is TRBV14, the J call TRBJ1-5, with 8 bases matching TRBD1. The CDR3 contains 16 residues. V shed 3 bases, J shed 5 bases, and the junction held 9 bases outside the gene matches. Germline V gene sequence: CDR1 SGHDN, CDR2 FVKESK.

V and J are TRBV4-1 and TRBJ1-4, with D unclear. CDR3 length: 18 amino acids. The V end lost 3 bases, the J end lost 5 bases, and 22 bases lay between the germline ends. Germline values: CDR1 MGHRA, CDR2 YSYEKL. CDR3 loop: CASSHPLRGRIENEKLFF. In DNA form, the CDR3 reads TGCGCCAGCAGCCACCCGCTCCGAGGCCGCATAGAGAATGAAAAACTGTTTTTT.

The rearrangement links TRBV5-1 to TRBJ2-3; TRBD1 matches 7 bases. Germline V lookup: CDR1 SGHRS, CDR2 YFSETQ. The CDR3 covers 14 residues. The V and J ends lost 1 base and 4 bases, in that order; junction bases with no gene match: 3. CDR3 loop: CASSLSQGADTQYF. The CDR3 coding sequence is TGCGCCAGCAGCTTGAGTCAGGGGGCAGATACGCAGTATTTT.

CDR3 residues: CASSLNVMLLRGNSPLHF. DNA of the CDR3: TGTGCCAGCAGTTTAAACGTAATGCTCCTTCGCGGGAATTCACCCCTCCACTTT. The rearrangement links TRBV27 to TRBJ1-6; unclear D gene. The germline V gene encodes CDR1 MNHEY and CDR2 SMNVEV (reference sequence). The CDR3 contains 18 residues. V lost 2 bases and J 7 bases, leaving 21 bases between the germline ends.

The rearrangement joins TRBV9 to TRBJ1-4; tentative D call: TRBD1 (6 bases). The CDR3 has 15 amino acids. The V gene lost 0 bases and the J gene lost 5 bases, with 11 bases spanning the gap. The germline gives CDR1 SGDLS, CDR2 YYNGEE. CDR3 protein: CASSVAAGVNEKLFF. The CDR3 bases are TGTGCCAGCAGCGTAGCGGCAGGGGTAAATGAAAAACTGTTTTTT.

This rearrangement joins TRBV11-2 to TRBJ2-5; D is possibly TRBD2 (6 bases). V lost 0 bases and J lost 3, with 11 bases in between. Germline CDR1 and CDR2: SGHAT and FQNNGV. This CDR3 contains 15 residues. For the CDR3, the DNA is TGTGCCAGCAGCTTAGAGCTAGCGACCAAAGAGACCCAGTACTTC. Encoded protein: CASSLELATKETQYF.

The chain combines TRBV19 with TRBJ2-7, with unresolved D. Trimming removed 9 bases at V and 3 bases at J, with 15 bases between. From germline, CDR1 is LNHDA and CDR2 SQIVND (reference sequence). The CDR3 runs 13 residues. The CDR3 protein is CARRRGQSYEQYF. Here the CDR3 DNA reads TGTGCCAGACGCCGAGGTCAGAGCTACGAGCAGTACTTC.

V is TRBV19 and J is TRBJ1-2; 10 bases map to TRBD1. J gave up 6 bases and V 3 bases, and 4 bases lay outside the gene matches. CDR3 length: 14 residues. Germline CDR1 reads LNHDA; CDR2 reads SQIVND (reference sequence). The CDR3 region has the DNA TGTGCCAGTAGTATTTCCGGGACAGGGGATGGCTACACCTTC. This gives the protein CASSISGTGDGYTF.

This clone was counted a single time. The chain is built from TRBV13 and TRBJ1-1; tentatively, D is TRBD1 (5 bases). The germline V and J ends were trimmed by 1 base and 3 bases, with 9 bases remaining between them. This CDR3 is built from 14 residues. The V gene's germline CDR1 is PRHDT and CDR2 FYEKMQ (reference sequence). CDR3 loop: CASSLAPGDTEAFF. Here the CDR3 DNA reads TGTGCCAGCAGCTTAGCTCCGGGGGACACTGAAGCTTTCTTT. Full variable domain (remainder filled in from reference TRBV13 and TRBJ1-1): AAGVIQSPRHLIKEKRETATLKCYPIPRHDTVYWYQQGPGQDPQFLISFYEKMQSDKGSIPDRFSAQQFSDYHSELNMSSLELGDSALYFCASSLAPGDTEAFFGQGTRLTVV.

The sample holds one count of this clone. The chain has TRBV11-2 and TRBJ2-5, with D possibly being TRBD2 (7 bases). The germline V gene has CDR1 SGHAT and CDR2 FQNNGV. The CDR3 length is 16 residues. The germline V and J ends were trimmed by 1 base and 2 bases, with 14 bases remaining between them. The DNA of the CDR3 is TGTGCCAGCAGCTTAGGCGCGGGGGCCCTTCAAGAGACCCAGTACTTC. It codes for CASSLGAGALQETQYF.

The chain joins TRBV30 to TRBJ2-7; possibly TRBD2 for D (5 bases). This CDR3 has 12 residues. Germline values: CDR1 GTSNPN, CDR2 SVGIG (reference sequence). Trimming took off 5 bases at V and 7 bases at J, with 15 bases between the two ends. The CDR3 spells CAWGLGSGEQYF. In DNA form, the CDR3 reads TGTGCCTGGGGATTGGGGTCGGGGGAGCAGTACTTC.

This chain links TRBV11-2 with TRBJ1-2, with 7 bases matching TRBD1. The CDR3 has 14 amino acids. The V gene's germline CDR1 is SGHAT and CDR2 FQNNGV. J gave up 8 bases and V 4 bases, and 10 bases lay outside the gene matches. CDR3 protein: CASSSQEGAGGYTF. The CDR3 bases are TGTGCCAGCAGCTCCCAGGAGGGGGCGGGAGGCTACACCTTC.

This clone was observed a few times. The chain carries TRBV9 and TRBJ2-2; D gene ambiguous. Germline CDR1 SGDLS, CDR2 YYNGEE. The CDR3 contains 15 residues. V was pared by 0 bases and J by 0 bases, with 6 bases between. CDR3 DNA: TGTGCCAGCAGCGTAGACCCTACGAACACCGGGGAGCTGTTTTTT. Translating gives CASSVDPTNTGELFF.

The table lists this clone with a count of one. The chain employs TRBV7-9 and TRBJ1-1; D is perhaps TRBD1 (5 bases). Germline loops: CDR1 SEHNR, CDR2 FQNEAQ (reference sequence). V lost 3 bases and J 3 bases, leaving 11 bases between the germline ends. This CDR3 contains 14 residues. The CDR3 protein is CASSLWGGDTEAFF. In nucleotides, the CDR3 is TGTGCCAGCAGCTTGTGGGGAGGGGACACTGAAGCTTTCTTT.

The V call is TRBV7-9, the J call TRBJ1-2; 7 nucleotides align to TRBD1. V gave up 1 base and J gave up 1 base; unmatched junction bases: 9. Germline V lookup: CDR1 SEHNR, CDR2 FQNEAQ (reference sequence). This CDR3 contains 17 residues. The chain's CDR3 is CASSLEGAGSFNYGYTF. CDR3 nucleotide sequence: TGTGCCAGCAGCTTAGAGGGGGCGGGCAGCTTTAACTATGGCTACACCTTC.

The chain combines TRBV3-1 (or the pseudogene TRBV3-2) with TRBJ2-3, with 8 bases aligning to TRBD1. V shed 1 base and J 5 bases; nucleotides not matched to a gene: 11. Germline CDR1 reads LGHDT; CDR2 reads YNNKEL (reference sequence). This CDR3 contains 17 residues. CDR3 nucleotide sequence: TGTGCCAGCAGCCAAGGTAACCCAGGGGGCCCACTAGATACGCAGTATTTT. Translated, it gives CASSQGNPGGPLDTQYF.

V and J are TRBV28 and TRBJ1-4, with 8 bases aligning to TRBD1. This CDR3 comprises 12 residues. The ends lost 8 bases at V and 7 bases at J; junction bases unmatched: 3. Germline V gene sequence: CDR1 MDHEN, CDR2 SYDVKM. CDR3 in DNA: TGTGCCAGCCGGACAGGGAGTGAAAAACTGTTTTTT. Translated: CASRTGSEKLFF.

This clone was counted only a few times. This rearrangement joins TRBV2 to TRBJ2-1; 10 positions agree with TRBD2. The junction had 11 bases not matched to a gene; V was cut back by 6 bases and J by 9 bases. This CDR3 has 15 amino acids. CDR1 SNHLY and CDR2 FYNNEI come from the germline V gene. This chain's CDR3 is CASRARSSGSSEQFF. CDR3 bases: TGTGCCAGCAGGGCCAGGTCTAGCGGGAGCAGTGAGCAGTTCTTC.

The genes are TRBV5-1 and TRBJ2-7; 7 bases are shared with TRBD1. CDR3 size: 14 residues. CDR1 is SGHRS, CDR2 YFSETQ, per germline. The V segment lost 2 bases and the J segment 4 bases; nucleotides outside the gene matches: 6. The CDR3 DNA reads TGCGCCAGCAGCTTCCAGACAGGGAATTACGAGCAGTACTTC. It translates to CASSFQTGNYEQYF.